The 8 T cell receptor beta chains listed next were all sequenced from one sample in a study of beta chain features in type 1 diabetes. Expressed TCRB transcripts were sequenced because the entire RNA isolate underwent reverse transcription. The data were produced by immunoSEQ multiplex PCR, yet TCRdb's version contains in-frame clones alone and is incomplete. The sample shows about 930,000 clones, under 20% of them seen only once. Input material: naive CD4+ T cells from blood. The receptor source for this set is a woman younger than 30 in good health.

There are a few counts of this clone. CDR3 loop: CASSPRTVAETQYF. CDR3 coding DNA: TGTGCCAGCAGTCCCCGGACAGTCGCAGAGACCCAGTACTTC. The V gene is TRBV27, the J gene TRBJ2-5, with a weak D call TRBD1 (6 bases). Trimming stripped 5 bases from V and 4 bases from J, with 14 bases between. The V gene's germline CDR1 is MNHEY and CDR2 SMNVEV (reference sequence). This CDR3 is built from 14 residues.

The chain uses TRBV6-1 and TRBJ2-7; possibly TRBD2 for D (5 bases). Germline CDR1 MNHNS, CDR2 SASEGT. The CDR3 is made up of 14 amino acids. V was cut by 5 bases and J by 2 bases, with 13 bases left in between. CDR3 region: CASSLSGSTYEQYF. CDR3 bases: TGTGCCAGCAGTCTCAGCGGAAGCACCTACGAGCAGTACTTC.

V is TRBV5-1 and J is TRBJ1-3, with unresolved D. The V end lost 5 bases, the J end lost 0 bases, and 12 bases lay between the germline ends. CDR3 size: 15 residues. The germline V gene encodes CDR1 SGHRS and CDR2 YFSETQ. CDR3 DNA sequence: TGCGCCAGCAGGCCCACGGTCTCCTCTGGAAACACCATATATTTT. Amino acid sequence: CASRPTVSSGNTIYF.

The chain employs TRBV28 and TRBJ2-7; 11 nucleotides line up with TRBD1. J was trimmed by 4 bases and V by 6 bases; bases with no gene match: 5. Per germline, CDR1 MDHEN and CDR2 SYDVKM. This CDR3 region has 14 residues. CDR3 in amino acids: CASRGQGDGYEQYF. In nucleotides, the CDR3 is TGTGCCAGCAGGGGACAGGGGGATGGATACGAGCAGTACTTC.

This clone was counted a few times. The rearrangement joins TRBV5-4 to TRBJ1-1; D is perhaps TRBD1 (6 bases). Per the germline V gene, CDR1 is SGHNT and CDR2 is YYREEE (reference sequence). Trimming stripped 4 bases from V and 2 bases from J, with 21 bases between. This CDR3 spans 17 amino acids. The CDR3 loop reads CASSPGQGLTPNTEAFF. The CDR3 DNA reads as TGTGCCAGCAGCCCGGGTCAGGGGCTTACCCCTAACACTGAAGCTTTCTTT. Full variable domain (missing parts from reference TRBV5-4 and TRBJ1-1): ETGVTQSPTHLIKTRGQQVTLRCSSQSGHNTVSWYQQALGQGPQFIFQYYREEENGRGNFPPRFSGLQFPNYSSELNVNALELDDSALYLCASSPGQGLTPNTEAFFGQGTRLTVV.

The chain has TRBV30 and TRBJ2-7; D gene ambiguous. Germline loops: CDR1 GTSNPN, CDR2 SVGIG (reference sequence). The CDR3 consists of 12 residues. The CDR3: CGAETSSYEQYF. In DNA, the CDR3 is TGTGGGGCCGAGACGAGCTCCTACGAGCAGTACTTC.

The CDR3 coding sequence is TGTGCCAGCCGGCTACCGGCGAACACCGGGGAGCTGTTTTTT. This sequence encodes CASRLPANTGELFF. This rearrangement joins TRBV7-2 to TRBJ2-2, with D unclear. Trimming removed 8 bases at V and 0 bases at J, with 10 bases between. CDR3 length equals 14 residues. Germline values: CDR1 SGHTA, CDR2 FQGNSA.

This rearrangement joins TRBV11-2 to TRBJ2-7; D is unclear. The germline gives CDR1 SGHAT, CDR2 FQNNGV. This CDR3 is 13 amino acids long. V was shortened by 4 bases and J by 6 bases, with 13 bases between the two germline ends. The chain's CDR3 is CASSSSTALEQYF. DNA for the CDR3: TGTGCCAGCAGCTCCTCGACCGCCCTCGAGCAGTACTTC.